This T cell receptor beta chain was identified during a study of T-cell reconstitution after alpha-beta-depleted transplantation in children. Study-wide results and caveats: Diversity and T-cell counts at one year after transplant derived mostly from new T cells. It was surviving recipient T cells and thymic progenitors that gave some patients high TCRbeta diversity at day 60. Reported findings indicate that, about two months after transplant, alpha-beta T cells came from several hundred expanded clones, which were derived from non-depleted graft cells.

This CDR3 region has 13 residues. CDR1 SGHTA and CDR2 FQGNSA come from the germline V gene. Unique molecular identifiers were used in preparing the TCRbeta library. A single record per CDR3 protein comes from TCRdb applying MiXCR to the PCR reads. The sample shows approximately 630,000 distinct CDR3 sequences, around 13% of them seen only once. This clonotype was detected once. The antigen remains unidentified. Sequence at one end of the junction differs from germline and may be a read error. Material: PBMCs, obtained before TCRalphabeta/CD19-depleted stem cell transplant. The genes are TRBV7-2 and TRBJ2-1; 7 bases are shared with TRBD2. The sequence was collected from a girl aged 2 to 10 with congenital amegakaryocytic thrombocytopenia, due to receive a stem cell transplant. In DNA form, the CDR3 reads TGTGCCAACAGCTGGGACTATTTCAATGAGCAATTCTTC. Translated: CANSWDYFNEQFF.